A single sample is the source of the 4 T cell receptor beta chains below, sequenced in a study of OX40 agonist ivuxolimab in advanced cancers. Assay: immunoSEQ multiplex PCR; the TCRdb copy retains only in-frame clones and omits some. Among 65,000 to 80,000 clones listed, 91% were seen once. The sample in question was CD4+ or CD8+ T cells sorted from blood, obtained in a trial of the OX40 agonist ivuxolimab. The receptor source for this set is an adult with an advanced solid tumor such as melanoma, head and neck, liver or kidney cancer.

This sequence joins TRBV5-5 and TRBJ2-1; 13 nucleotides line up with TRBD2. Germline CDR1 is SGHKS and CDR2 is YYEKEE (reference sequence). The J segment lost 1 base and the V segment lost 3 bases, leaving 13 bases of the junction unmatched. This CDR3 has 20 amino acids. In nucleotides, the CDR3 is TGTGCCAGCAGCTCCCCCGGGACTAGCGGGAATCTTGCTTCCTACAATGAGCAGTTCTTC. This translates into CASSSPGTSGNLASYNEQFF.

The CDR3 loop is CASSTGQNTGELFF. The CDR3 region has the DNA TGCGCCAGCAGCACGGGACAGAACACCGGGGAGCTGTTTTTT. The chain combines TRBV5-1 with TRBJ2-2; weak D call: TRBD1 (6 bases). The CDR3 sequence is 14 residues long. Trimming stripped 4 bases from V and 1 base from J, with 8 bases between. Germline values: CDR1 SGHRS, CDR2 YFSETQ.

The genes are TRBV11-3 and TRBJ2-1, with 9 positions matching TRBD1. The germline CDR1 and CDR2 sequences are SGHNT and YENEEA. V lost 2 bases and J lost 6; bases outside the gene matches: 8. The CDR3 totals 16 residues. Here the CDR3 reads CASSLSSGTGFNEQFF. The DNA for the CDR3 is TGTGCCAGCAGCTTATCTTCCGGGACAGGGTTCAATGAGCAGTTCTTC.

The chain couples TRBV19 to TRBJ2-7, with 8 bases identical to TRBD2. J lost 3 bases, V lost 0 bases, and 7 bases had no gene match. The CDR3 extends over 16 amino acids. From germline, CDR1 is LNHDA and CDR2 SQIVND (reference sequence). The CDR3 region has the DNA TGTGCCAGTAGTATAGAGAGTAGCGGGGTAATCTACGAGCAGTACTTC. Protein product: CASSIESSGVIYEQYF.